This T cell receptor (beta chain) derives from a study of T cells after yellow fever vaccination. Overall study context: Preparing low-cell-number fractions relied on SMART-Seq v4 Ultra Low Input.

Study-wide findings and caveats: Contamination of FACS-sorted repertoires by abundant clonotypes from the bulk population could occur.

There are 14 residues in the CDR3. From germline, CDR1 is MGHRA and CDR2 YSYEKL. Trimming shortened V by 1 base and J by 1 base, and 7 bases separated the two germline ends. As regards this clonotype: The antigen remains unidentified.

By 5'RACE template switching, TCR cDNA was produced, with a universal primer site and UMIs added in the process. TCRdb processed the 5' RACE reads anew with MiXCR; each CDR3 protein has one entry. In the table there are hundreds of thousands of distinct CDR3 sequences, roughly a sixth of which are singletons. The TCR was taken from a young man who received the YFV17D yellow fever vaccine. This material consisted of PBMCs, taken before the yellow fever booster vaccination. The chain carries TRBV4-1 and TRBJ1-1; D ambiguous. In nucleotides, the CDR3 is TGCGCCAGCAGCCAAGTTGAGGGGAACACTGAAGCTTTCTTT. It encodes CASSQVEGNTEAFF.